A selection of T cell receptor beta chains follows, all from one sample in a study of cytomegalovirus exposure and HLA in healthy donors. TCRdb's copy holds only in-frame clones and misses some; the assay was immunoSEQ multiplex PCR. The top ten hold 1.5% to 2% of the sample, which has more than 95,000 clones, 60% to 85% seen once. The specimen sequenced was PBMCs. These receptors were taken from a young woman in good health and CMV-seronegative. CDR3s include the opening cysteine and the closing phenylalanine or tryptophan. D genes are given only for firm matches. The size field is filled for only some rows; it gives once, few, many or a size class.

d_gene	v_gene	abundance	j_gene	CDR3nt	CDR3aa
NA	TRBV4-1	NA	TRBJ1-4	TGCGCCAGCAGCTTCTCGGGGGGGATTGAAAAACTGTTTTTT	CASSFSGGIEKLFF
NA	TRBV5-8	once	TRBJ2-1	TGTGCCAGCAGCTTTTTCCAGGGAAGGGTAAATGAGCAGTTCTTC	CASSFFQGRVNEQFF
NA	TRBV28	NA	TRBJ1-3	TGTGCCAGCAGTACACAGCACTCTGGAAACACCATATATTTT	CASSTQHSGNTIYF
TRBD2	TRBV15	few	TRBJ2-7	TGTGCCACCAGGACTAGCGGGGAACCTAAGCAGTACTTC	CATRTSGEPKQYF
TRBD1	TRBV7-9	NA	TRBJ1-1	TGTGCCAGCAGCTTGACAGGGTCTAAGGAAGCTTTCTTT	CASSLTGSKEAFF
TRBD2	TRBV29-1	NA	TRBJ2-3	TGCAGCGTCGAGCGGGAAAAACCAGATACGCAGTATTTT	CSVEREKPDTQYF
TRBD1	TRBV2	NA	TRBJ2-5	TGTGCCAGCAGCGACGACAGGGCAGAGACCCAGTACTTC	CASSDDRAETQYF
TRBD2	TRBV7-7	NA	TRBJ2-1	TGTGCTAGCAGCTTAGATAGCGGGGGCCTAAACTCAAATGAGCAGTTCTTC	CASSLDSGGLNSNEQFF
TRBD1	TRBV2	NA	TRBJ1-1	TGTGCCACCGAGGGGGCGACAGGGAAGAACACTGAAGCTTTCTTT	CATEGATGKNTEAFF
NA	TRBV19	NA	TRBJ2-1	TGTGCCAGTAGTATCGGACACCAGATCTACAATGAGCAGTTCTTC	CASSIGHQIYNEQFF
NA	TRBV30	NA	TRBJ1-1	TGTGCCTGCCAGGGACTACGAGCCCCTGAAGCTTTCTTT	CACQGLRAPEAFF
NA	TRBV15	NA	TRBJ1-3	TGTGCCACCAGCAGAGATTCGGGGGTGGCGAACACCATATATTTT	CATSRDSGVANTIYF
NA	TRBV11-3	NA	TRBJ2-7	TGTGCCAGCAGCCCTTCGGCTAGCTACGAGCAGTACTTC	CASSPSASYEQYF
NA	TRBV7-2	once	TRBJ1-2	TGTGCCAGCAGCCCCTCTTGGGGGGGACACTATGGCTACACCTTC	CASSPSWGGHYGYTF
TRBD1	TRBV28	NA	TRBJ1-1	TGTGCCAGCAGTCAGGACAGGGGGACGTTTCACACTGAAGCTTTCTTT	CASSQDRGTFHTEAFF
NA	TRBV5-1	once	TRBJ1-1	TGCGCCAGCTCTTCGGGCGGGGGCGGGTACACTGAAGCTTTCTTT	CASSSGGGGYTEAFF
NA	TRBV2	few	TRBJ2-3	TGTGCCAGCAGTGTCAGAGATACGCAGTATTTT	CASSVRDTQYF
TRBD1	TRBV19	NA	TRBJ1-5	TGTGCCAGTAGTAAGGTGCCAGGGGGCGCGGGGCAGCCCCAGCATTTT	CASSKVPGGAGQPQHF
TRBD1	TRBV28	NA	TRBJ2-7	TGTGCCAGCAAGCAGGGGGACTACGAGCAGTACTTC	CASKQGDYEQYF
NA	TRBV19	once	TRBJ1-2	TGTGCCAGTAGGATTCAGGGGTATGGCTACACCTTC	CASRIQGYGYTF
NA	TRBV27	NA	TRBJ1-5	TGTGCCAGCAGTTTATCGATACCACCCCCCACTCATTTT	CASSLSIPPPTHF
NA	TRBV29-1	NA	TRBJ2-1	TGCAGCGTAGGAGATGAGCAGTTCTTC	CSVGDEQFF
TRBD1	TRBV6-5	NA	TRBJ2-2	TGTGCCAGCAGCCCGGACAGGGGAAGGGTCGGGGAGCTGTTTTTT	CASSPDRGRVGELFF
TRBD1	TRBV11-1	NA	TRBJ1-5	TGTGCCAGCAGCCCGTACGGGACAGGGCCACGGCCCCAGCATTTT	CASSPYGTGPRPQHF
NA	TRBV27	NA	TRBJ2-7	TGTGCCAGCAGTTCTTGGACAGCATCGGGAGAGCAGTACTTC	CASSSWTASGEQYF
TRBD1	TRBV30	NA	TRBJ1-1	TGTGCCTGGAGTGTACCACGGCAGGGGGCGAGGAGGACTGAAGCTTTCTTT	CAWSVPRQGARRTEAFF
NA	TRBV7-9	few	TRBJ1-1	TGTGCCAGCAGCGGGGGGAATACTGAAGCTTTCTTT	CASSGGNTEAFF
NA	TRBV5-4	NA	TRBJ2-3	TGTGCCAGCAGCTTGGGTGAAACTAGCACAGATACGCAGTATTTT	CASSLGETSTDTQYF
NA	TRBV29-1	NA	TRBJ2-1	TGCAGCGCCCTGGGGCTAGCCTACAATGAGCAGTTCTTC	CSALGLAYNEQFF
NA	TRBV28	NA	TRBJ1-2	TGTGCCAGCAGAGCCACAGGGAACTATGGCTACACCTTC	CASRATGNYGYTF
TRBD1	TRBV29-1	NA	TRBJ2-7	TGCAGCGTTGAACTAACAGGGGGCTTGCCCTACGAGCAGTACTTC	CSVELTGGLPYEQYF
NA	TRBV5-6	NA	TRBJ2-7	TGTGCCAGCAGCCCTACGACGGGTGCCGCGTACGAGCAGTACTTC	CASSPTTGAAYEQYF
NA	TRBV6-1	few	TRBJ1-1	TGTGCCAGCAGAGATAGGGGCAGAGCGAACACTGAAGCTTTCTTT	CASRDRGRANTEAFF
TRBD1	TRBV5-4	few	TRBJ2-7	TGTGCCAGCAGCTCGCGACAGGGTGGGCTCGAGCAGTACTTC	CASSSRQGGLEQYF
NA	TRBV5-1	NA	TRBJ2-7	TGCGCCAGCAGCTTGGATCGGACACCGTTTTACGAGCAGTACTTC	CASSLDRTPFYEQYF
NA	TRBV5-1	NA	TRBJ1-6	TGCGCCAGCAGCGAGGCGAGTAATTCACCCCTCCACTTT	CASSEASNSPLHF
TRBD1	TRBV5-1	NA	TRBJ2-4	TGCGCCAGCAGCTTGATCCCACCGACAGGGAGTGCCAAAAACATTCAGTACTTC	CASSLIPPTGSAKNIQYF
TRBD2	TRBV6-5	NA	TRBJ2-7	TGTGCCAGCAGTCCCGCGAGCGGGGGAACCTACGAGCAGTACTTC	CASSPASGGTYEQYF
TRBD1	TRBV6-6	once	TRBJ1-1	TGTGCCAGCAGTCCGAACAGGGGGACTGAAGCTTTCTTT	CASSPNRGTEAFF
NA	TRBV5-6	NA	TRBJ1-2	TGTGCCAGCAGCTTGGTCGGTGGAGGAAACCTCTATGGCTACACCTTC	CASSLVGGGNLYGYTF
NA	TRBV6-5	NA	TRBJ1-5	TGTGCCAGCAGTCCCGCAGCGGCAAGCAATCAGCCCCAGCATTTT	CASSPAAASNQPQHF
NA	TRBV19	NA	TRBJ1-5	TGTGCCAGTAGTATAGATAGCTCAACTCCCCATCAGCCCCAGCATTTT	CASSIDSSTPHQPQHF
NA	TRBV10-1	NA	TRBJ2-7	TGCGCCGGCAGTGATTGGGCAGGGGCGGTCTACGAGCAGTACTTC	CAGSDWAGAVYEQYF
NA	TRBV7-9	NA	TRBJ2-2	TGTGCCAGCACTGGGAGGAGGGACACCGGGGAGCTGTTTTTT	CASTGRRDTGELFF
NA	TRBV5-8	NA	TRBJ2-4	TGTGCCAGCAGCCCCCTGTTAGCCAAAAACATTCAGTACTTC	CASSPLLAKNIQYF
NA	TRBV11-2	NA	TRBJ1-1	TGTGCCAGCAGCTTTCAGGGGAGCGACACTGAAGCTTTCTTT	CASSFQGSDTEAFF
TRBD1	TRBV7-8	few	TRBJ1-2	TGTGCCAGCAGCTTAGAGGGACAGGGGGCTGGCGGCTACACCTTC	CASSLEGQGAGGYTF
NA	TRBV9	NA	TRBJ2-3	TGTGCCAGCAGCGGGGTCAAGGGGGAGATCAAGACAGATACGCAGTATTTT	CASSGVKGEIKTDTQYF
TRBD1	TRBV15	NA	TRBJ1-2	TGTGCCACCAGCAGAGATGAGGGGACAGGACACACTAACTATGGCTACACCTTC	CATSRDEGTGHTNYGYTF
NA	TRBV6-1	NA	TRBJ2-1	TGTGCCGGCGTGGGGGGTTCCCCAGCTTACAATGAGCAGTTCTTC	CAGVGGSPAYNEQFF
NA	TRBV19	NA	TRBJ1-5	TGTGCCAGTAGTATGGTCGGGGGTCAGCCCCAGCATTTT	CASSMVGGQPQHF
TRBD1	TRBV4-1	NA	TRBJ2-7	TGCGCCAGCAGCCTAAAGGGGGACAGAGCCTCCTACGAGCAGTACTTC	CASSLKGDRASYEQYF
NA	TRBV28	many	TRBJ2-1	TGTGCCAGCAGGAGTCGGGAATCTGGGTACAATGAGCAGTTCTTC	CASRSRESGYNEQFF
NA	TRBV4-1	NA	TRBJ1-2	TGCGCCAGCAGCCAAGTACAGGGTGGATCGGGCTACACCTTC	CASSQVQGGSGYTF
NA	TRBV7-9	once	TRBJ1-1	TGTGCCAGCAGCTCTAAGAACACTGAAGCTTTCTTT	CASSSKNTEAFF
TRBD1	TRBV19	NA	TRBJ1-5	TGTGCCAGTAGTGATTGGGCAGGGGGCGGTCAGCCCCAGCATTTT	CASSDWAGGGQPQHF
TRBD2	TRBV27	NA	TRBJ2-2	TGTGCCAGCGGTGCGGGGGGGGCTGCGTTGACCGGGGAGCTGTTTTTT	CASGAGGAALTGELFF
NA	TRBV6-1	NA	TRBJ1-2	TGTGCCAGCAGTGAAACCGAGGGGGACTATGGCTACACCTTC	CASSETEGDYGYTF
TRBD2	TRBV2	NA	TRBJ2-7	TGTGCCAGCAGTGATCACCTCCGGGGGGCCTACGAGCAGTACTTC	CASSDHLRGAYEQYF
TRBD1	TRBV6-1	NA	TRBJ1-6	TGTGCCAGCAGTGAAGCGGGGGACAGCTCTAATTCACCCCTCCACTTT	CASSEAGDSSNSPLHF